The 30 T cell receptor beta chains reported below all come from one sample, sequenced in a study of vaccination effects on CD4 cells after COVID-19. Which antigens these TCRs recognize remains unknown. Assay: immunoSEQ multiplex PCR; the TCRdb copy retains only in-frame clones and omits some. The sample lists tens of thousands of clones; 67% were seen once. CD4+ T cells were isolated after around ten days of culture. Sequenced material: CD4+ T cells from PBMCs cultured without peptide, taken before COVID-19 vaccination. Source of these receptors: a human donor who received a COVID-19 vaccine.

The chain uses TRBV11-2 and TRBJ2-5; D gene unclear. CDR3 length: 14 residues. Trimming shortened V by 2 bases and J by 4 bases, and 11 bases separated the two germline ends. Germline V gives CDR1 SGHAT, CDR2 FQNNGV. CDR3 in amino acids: CASSLNQVAETQYF. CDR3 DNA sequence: TGTGCCAGCAGCTTAAACCAAGTAGCAGAGACCCAGTACTTC.

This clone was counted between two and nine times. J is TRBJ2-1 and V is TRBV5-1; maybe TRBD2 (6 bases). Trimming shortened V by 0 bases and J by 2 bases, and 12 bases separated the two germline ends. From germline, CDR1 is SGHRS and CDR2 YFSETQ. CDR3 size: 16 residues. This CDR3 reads CASSLAGGAAYNEQFF. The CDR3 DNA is TGCGCCAGCAGCTTGGCCGGCGGGGCCGCCTACAATGAGCAGTTCTTC. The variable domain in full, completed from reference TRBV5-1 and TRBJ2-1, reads KAGVTQTPRYLIKTRGQQVTLSCSPISGHRSVSWYQQTPGQGLQFLFEYFSETQRNKGNFPGRFSGRQFSNSRSEMNVSTLELGDSALYLCASSLAGGAAYNEQFFGPGTRLTVL.

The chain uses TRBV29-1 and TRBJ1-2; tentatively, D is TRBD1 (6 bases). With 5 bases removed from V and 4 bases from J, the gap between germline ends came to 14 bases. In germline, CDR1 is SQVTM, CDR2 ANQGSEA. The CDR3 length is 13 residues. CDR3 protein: CSVYTGPSYGYTF. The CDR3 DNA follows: TGCAGCGTTTACACAGGGCCTTCCTATGGCTACACCTTC.

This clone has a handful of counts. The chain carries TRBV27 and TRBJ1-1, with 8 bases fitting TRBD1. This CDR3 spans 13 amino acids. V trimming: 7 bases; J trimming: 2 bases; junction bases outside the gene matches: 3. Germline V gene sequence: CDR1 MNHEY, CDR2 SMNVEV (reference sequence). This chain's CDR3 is CASTDRVNTEAFF. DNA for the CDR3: TGTGCCAGCACGGACAGGGTCAACACTGAAGCTTTCTTT.

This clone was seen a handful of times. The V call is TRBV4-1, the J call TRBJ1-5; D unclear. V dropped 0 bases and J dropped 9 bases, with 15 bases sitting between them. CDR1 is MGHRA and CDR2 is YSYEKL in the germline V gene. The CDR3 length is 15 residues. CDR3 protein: CASSQDSMGERPQHF. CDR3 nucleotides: TGCGCCAGCAGCCAAGATTCGATGGGTGAAAGGCCCCAGCATTTT.

Here the CDR3 DNA reads TGTGCCAGCAGTCGGGACTTTGAGACCCAGTACTTC. Protein product: CASSRDFETQYF. This chain connects TRBV6-6 to TRBJ2-5; possible D gene TRBD2, 6 bases. Trimming removed 5 bases from V and 5 bases from J, with 9 bases in between. The CDR3 consists of 12 residues. The germline V gene has CDR1 MNHNY and CDR2 SVGAGI (reference sequence).

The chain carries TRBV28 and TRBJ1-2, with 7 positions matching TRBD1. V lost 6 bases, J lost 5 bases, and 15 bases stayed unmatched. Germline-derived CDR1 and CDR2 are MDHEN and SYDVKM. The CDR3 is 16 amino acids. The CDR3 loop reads CASSPTGRKSYYGYTF. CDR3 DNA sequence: TGTGCCAGCAGCCCGACAGGGAGGAAGTCGTATTATGGCTACACCTTC.

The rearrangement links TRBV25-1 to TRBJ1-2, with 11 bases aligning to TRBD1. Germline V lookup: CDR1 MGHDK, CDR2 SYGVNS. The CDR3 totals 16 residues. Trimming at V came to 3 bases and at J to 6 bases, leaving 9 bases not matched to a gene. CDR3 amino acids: CASSEAGQGAFNGYTF. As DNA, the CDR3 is TGTGCCAGCAGTGAGGCTGGACAGGGGGCGTTTAATGGCTACACCTTC.

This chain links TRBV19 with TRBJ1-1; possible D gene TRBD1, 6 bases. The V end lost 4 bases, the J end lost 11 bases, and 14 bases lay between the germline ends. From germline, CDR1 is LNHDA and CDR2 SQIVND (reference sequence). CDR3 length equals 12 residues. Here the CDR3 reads CASSSSQGRAFF. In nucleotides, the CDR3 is TGTGCCAGTAGTAGTTCCCAGGGGCGCGCTTTCTTT. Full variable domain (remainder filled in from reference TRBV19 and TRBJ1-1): DGGITQSPKYLFRKEGQNVTLSCEQNLNHDAMYWYRQDPGQGLRLIYYSQIVNDFQKGDIAEGYSVSREKKESFPLTVTSAQKNPTAFYLCASSSSQGRAFFGQGTRLTVV.

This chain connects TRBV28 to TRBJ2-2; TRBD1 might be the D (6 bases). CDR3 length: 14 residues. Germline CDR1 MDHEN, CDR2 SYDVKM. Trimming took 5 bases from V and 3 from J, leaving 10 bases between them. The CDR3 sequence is CASSPGQYTGELFF. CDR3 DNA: TGTGCCAGCAGTCCGGGACAATACACCGGGGAGCTGTTTTTT.

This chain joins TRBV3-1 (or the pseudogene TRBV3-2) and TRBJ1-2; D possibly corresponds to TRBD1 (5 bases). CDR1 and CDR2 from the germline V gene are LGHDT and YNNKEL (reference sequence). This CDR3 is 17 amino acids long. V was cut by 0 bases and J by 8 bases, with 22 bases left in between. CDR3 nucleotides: TGTGCCAGCAGCCAAGAACGCATTACGACAGTCCCTGAGGGCTACACCTTC. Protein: CASSQERITTVPEGYTF.

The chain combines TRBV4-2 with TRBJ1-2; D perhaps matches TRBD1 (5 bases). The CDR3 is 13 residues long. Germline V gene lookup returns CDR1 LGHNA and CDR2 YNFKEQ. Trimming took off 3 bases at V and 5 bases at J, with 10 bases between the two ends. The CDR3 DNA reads TGTGCCAGCAGCCAGGGGGGGTGGTATGGCTACACCTTC. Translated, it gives CASSQGGWYGYTF.

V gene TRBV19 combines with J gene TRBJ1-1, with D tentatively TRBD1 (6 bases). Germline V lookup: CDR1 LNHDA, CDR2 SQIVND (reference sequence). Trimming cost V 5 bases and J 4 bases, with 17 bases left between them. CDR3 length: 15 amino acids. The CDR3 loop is CASSLRGARVTEAFF. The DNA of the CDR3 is TGTGCCAGTAGTTTGCGGGGGGCGCGAGTCACTGAAGCTTTCTTT. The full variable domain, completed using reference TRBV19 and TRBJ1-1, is DGGITQSPKYLFRKEGQNVTLSCEQNLNHDAMYWYRQDPGQGLRLIYYSQIVNDFQKGDIAEGYSVSREKKESFPLTVTSAQKNPTAFYLCASSLRGARVTEAFFGQGTRLTVV.

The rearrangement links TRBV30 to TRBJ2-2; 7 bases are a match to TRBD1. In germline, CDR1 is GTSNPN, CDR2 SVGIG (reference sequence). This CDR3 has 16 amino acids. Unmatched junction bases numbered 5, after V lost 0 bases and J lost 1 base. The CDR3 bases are TGTGCCTGGAGTGTAGAGGGGGCACTGAACACCGGGGAGCTGTTTTTT. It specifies CAWSVEGALNTGELFF.

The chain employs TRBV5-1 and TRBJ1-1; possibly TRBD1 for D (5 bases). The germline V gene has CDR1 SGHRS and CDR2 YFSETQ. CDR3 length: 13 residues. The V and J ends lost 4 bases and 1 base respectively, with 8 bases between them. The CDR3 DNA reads TGCGCCAGCAGCCTCGGGGGGAACACTGAAGCTTTCTTT. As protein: CASSLGGNTEAFF.

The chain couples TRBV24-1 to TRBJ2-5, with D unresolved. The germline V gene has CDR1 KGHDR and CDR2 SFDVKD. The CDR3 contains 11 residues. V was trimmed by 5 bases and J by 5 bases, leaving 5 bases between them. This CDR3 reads CATSVGETQYF. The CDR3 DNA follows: TGTGCCACCAGTGTGGGGGAGACCCAGTACTTC.

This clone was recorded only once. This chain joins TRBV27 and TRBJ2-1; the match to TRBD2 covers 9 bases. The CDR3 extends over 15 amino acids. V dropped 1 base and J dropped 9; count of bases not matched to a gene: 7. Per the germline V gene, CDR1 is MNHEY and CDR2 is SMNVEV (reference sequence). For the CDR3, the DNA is TGTGCCAGCAGTTTATTTGCTAGCGGGATTGGTGAGCAGTTCTTC. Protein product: CASSLFASGIGEQFF.

In nucleotides, the CDR3 is TGTGCCAGCAGCTCTCGACTAGCGGGAGGGCACGAGCAGTACTTC. Translated: CASSSRLAGGHEQYF. The chain combines TRBV7-2 with TRBJ2-7; TRBD2 matches 14 bases. V gave up 4 bases and J gave up 5 bases; unmatched junction bases: 4. CDR1 and CDR2 (germline): SGHTA, FQGNSA. This CDR3 contains 15 residues.

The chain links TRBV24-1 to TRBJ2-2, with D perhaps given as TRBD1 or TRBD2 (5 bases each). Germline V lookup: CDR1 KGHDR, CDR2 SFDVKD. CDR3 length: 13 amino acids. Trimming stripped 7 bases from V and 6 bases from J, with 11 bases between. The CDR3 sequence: CATRGPGPGELFF. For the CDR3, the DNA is TGTGCCACCAGGGGACCGGGACCCGGGGAGCTGTTTTTT.

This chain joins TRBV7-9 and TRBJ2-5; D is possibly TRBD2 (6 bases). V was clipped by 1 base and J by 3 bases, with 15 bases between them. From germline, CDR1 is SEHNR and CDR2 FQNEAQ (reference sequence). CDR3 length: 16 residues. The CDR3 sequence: CASSLGGSGPKETQYF. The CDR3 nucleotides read TGTGCCAGCAGCTTAGGTGGGAGCGGGCCCAAAGAGACCCAGTACTTC.

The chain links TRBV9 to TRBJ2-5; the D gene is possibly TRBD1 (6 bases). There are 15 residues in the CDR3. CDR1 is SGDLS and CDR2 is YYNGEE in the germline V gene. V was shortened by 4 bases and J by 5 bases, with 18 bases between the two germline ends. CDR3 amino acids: CASSLTGWGEETQYF. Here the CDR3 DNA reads TGTGCCAGCAGCCTTACAGGGTGGGGTGAGGAGACCCAGTACTTC.

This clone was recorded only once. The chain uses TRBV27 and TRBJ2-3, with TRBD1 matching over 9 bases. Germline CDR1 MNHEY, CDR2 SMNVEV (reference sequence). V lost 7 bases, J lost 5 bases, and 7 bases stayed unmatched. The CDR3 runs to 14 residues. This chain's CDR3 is CASTGQGTGDTQYF. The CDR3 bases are TGTGCCAGCACCGGACAGGGGACCGGAGATACGCAGTATTTT.

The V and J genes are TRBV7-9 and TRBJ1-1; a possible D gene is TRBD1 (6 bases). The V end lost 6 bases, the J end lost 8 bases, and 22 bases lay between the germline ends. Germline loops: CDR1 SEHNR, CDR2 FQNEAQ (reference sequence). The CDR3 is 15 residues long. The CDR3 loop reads CASRELGGEEVEAFF. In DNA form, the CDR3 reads TGTGCCAGCAGGGAGCTCGGGGGCGAAGAGGTCGAAGCTTTCTTT.

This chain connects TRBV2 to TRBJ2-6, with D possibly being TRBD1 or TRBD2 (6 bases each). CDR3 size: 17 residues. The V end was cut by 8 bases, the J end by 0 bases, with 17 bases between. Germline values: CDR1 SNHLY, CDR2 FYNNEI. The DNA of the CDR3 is TGTGCCAGCGGACTACACCAGGGGCTCTCTGGGGCCAACGTCCTGACTTTC. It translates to CASGLHQGLSGANVLTF.

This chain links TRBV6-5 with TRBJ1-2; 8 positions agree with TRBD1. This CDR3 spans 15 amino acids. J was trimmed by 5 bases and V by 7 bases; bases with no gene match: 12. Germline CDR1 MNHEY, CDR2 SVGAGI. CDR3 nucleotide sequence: TGTGCCAGCATCGCCGGACAGGGCCCGACTTATGGCTACACCTTC. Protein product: CASIAGQGPTYGYTF.

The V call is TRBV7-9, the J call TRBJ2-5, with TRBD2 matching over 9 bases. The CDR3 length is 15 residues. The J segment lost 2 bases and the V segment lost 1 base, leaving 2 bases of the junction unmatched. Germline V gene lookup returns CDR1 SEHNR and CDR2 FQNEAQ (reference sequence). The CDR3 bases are TGTGCCAGCAGCTTAGGAGCGGGAGGACAAGAGACCCAGTACTTC. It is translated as CASSLGAGGQETQYF. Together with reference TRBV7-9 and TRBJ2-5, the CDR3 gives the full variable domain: DTGVSQNPRHKITKRGQNVTFRCDPISEHNRLYWYRQTLGQGPEFLTYFQNEAQLEKSRLLSDRFSAERPKGSFSTLEIQRTEQGDSAMYLCASSLGAGGQETQYFGPGTRLLVL.

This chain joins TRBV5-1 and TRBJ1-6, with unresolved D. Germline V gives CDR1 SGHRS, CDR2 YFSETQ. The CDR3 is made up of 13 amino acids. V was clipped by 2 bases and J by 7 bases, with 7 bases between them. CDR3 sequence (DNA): TGCGCCAGCAGCTTTTCCCGGAATTCACCCCTCCACTTT. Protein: CASSFSRNSPLHF.

CDR3: CASSLGSLTEETQYF. The CDR3 DNA follows: TGCGCCAGCAGCTTGGGCTCTTTGACGGAAGAGACCCAGTACTTC. V and J are TRBV5-1 and TRBJ2-5, with D hard to call. The germline V gene has CDR1 SGHRS and CDR2 YFSETQ. Deletions cut 0 bases from V and 3 bases from J, with 12 bases between. There are 15 residues in the CDR3.

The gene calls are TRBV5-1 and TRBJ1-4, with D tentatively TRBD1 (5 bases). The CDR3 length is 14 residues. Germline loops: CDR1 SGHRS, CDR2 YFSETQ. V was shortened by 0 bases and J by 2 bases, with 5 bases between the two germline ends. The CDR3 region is CASSLGGTNEKLFF. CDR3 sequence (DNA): TGCGCCAGCAGCTTGGGGGGCACTAATGAAAAACTGTTTTTT.

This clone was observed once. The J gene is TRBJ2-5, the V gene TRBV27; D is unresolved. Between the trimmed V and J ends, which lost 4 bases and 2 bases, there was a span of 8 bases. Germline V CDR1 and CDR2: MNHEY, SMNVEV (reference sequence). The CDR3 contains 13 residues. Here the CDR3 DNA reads TGTGCCAGCAGTTACCGGTTACAAGAGACCCAGTACTTC. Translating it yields CASSYRLQETQYF.